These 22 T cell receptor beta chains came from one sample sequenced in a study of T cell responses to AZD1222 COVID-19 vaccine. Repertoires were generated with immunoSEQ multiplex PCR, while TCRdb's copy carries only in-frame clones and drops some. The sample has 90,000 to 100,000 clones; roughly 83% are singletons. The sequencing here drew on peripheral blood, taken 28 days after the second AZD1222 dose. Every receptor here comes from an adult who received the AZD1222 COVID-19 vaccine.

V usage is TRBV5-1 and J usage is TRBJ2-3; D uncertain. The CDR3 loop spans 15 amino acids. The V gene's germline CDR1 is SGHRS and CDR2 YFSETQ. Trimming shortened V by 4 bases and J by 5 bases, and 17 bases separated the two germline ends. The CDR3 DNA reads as TGCGCCAGCAGCAATCGGGCTAGTCACCGAGATACGCAGTATTTT. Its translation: CASSNRASHRDTQYF.

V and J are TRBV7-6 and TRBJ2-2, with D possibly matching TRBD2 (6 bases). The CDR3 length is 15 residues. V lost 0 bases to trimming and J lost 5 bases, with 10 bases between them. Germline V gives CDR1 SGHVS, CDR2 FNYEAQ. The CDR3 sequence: CASSLAPGGTGELFF. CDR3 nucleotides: TGTGCCAGCAGCTTAGCCCCCGGGGGAACCGGGGAGCTGTTTTTT.

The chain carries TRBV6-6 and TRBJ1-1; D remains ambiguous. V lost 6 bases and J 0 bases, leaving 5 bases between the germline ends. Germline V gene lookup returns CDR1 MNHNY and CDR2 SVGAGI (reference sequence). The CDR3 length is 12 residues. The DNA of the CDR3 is TGTGCCAGCAGACCAGTGAACACTGAAGCTTTCTTT. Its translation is CASRPVNTEAFF.

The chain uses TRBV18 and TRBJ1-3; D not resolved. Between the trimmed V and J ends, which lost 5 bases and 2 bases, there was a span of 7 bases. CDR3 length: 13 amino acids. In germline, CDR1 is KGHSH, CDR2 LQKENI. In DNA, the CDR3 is TGTGCCAGCTCAACCGAAGCTGGAAACACCATATATTTT. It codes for CASSTEAGNTIYF.

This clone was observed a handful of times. The CDR3 nucleotides read TGTGCCAGCAGTGAAGAGGGAGGGGGGAACACTGAAGCTTTCTTT. This codes for CASSEEGGGNTEAFF. V usage is TRBV2 and J usage is TRBJ1-1, with a weak D call TRBD1 (6 bases). Germline loops: CDR1 SNHLY, CDR2 FYNNEI. V was pared by 1 base and J by 1 base, with 10 bases between. This CDR3 is built from 15 residues.

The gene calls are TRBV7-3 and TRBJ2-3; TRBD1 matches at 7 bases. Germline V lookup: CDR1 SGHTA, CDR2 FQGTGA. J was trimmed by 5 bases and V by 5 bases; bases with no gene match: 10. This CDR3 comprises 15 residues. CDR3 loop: CASSPAGGSLDTQYF. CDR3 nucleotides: TGTGCCAGCAGCCCCGCAGGGGGTTCATTAGATACGCAGTATTTT.

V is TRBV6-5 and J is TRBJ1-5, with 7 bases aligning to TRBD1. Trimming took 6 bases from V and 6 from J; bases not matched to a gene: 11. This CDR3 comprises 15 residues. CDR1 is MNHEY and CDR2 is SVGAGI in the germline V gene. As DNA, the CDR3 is TGTGCCAGCAGCTACCAGAGACAGGGTGGTCAGCCCCAGCATTTT. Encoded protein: CASSYQRQGGQPQHF.

The CDR3 sequence: CASSLWLAGDVETQYF. As DNA, the CDR3 is TGTGCCAGCAGCTTGTGGCTAGCGGGAGATGTAGAGACCCAGTACTTC. The chain carries TRBV5-8 and TRBJ2-5; 10 bases agree with TRBD2. The CDR3 sequence is 16 residues long. In germline, CDR1 is SGHTS, CDR2 YDEGEE. Unmatched junction bases numbered 7, after V lost 1 base and J lost 4 bases.

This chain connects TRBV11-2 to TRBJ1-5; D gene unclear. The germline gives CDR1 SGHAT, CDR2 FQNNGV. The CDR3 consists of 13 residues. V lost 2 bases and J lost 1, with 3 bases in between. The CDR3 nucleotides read TGTGCCAGCAGCTTAAGGAGCAATCAGCCCCAGCATTTT. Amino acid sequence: CASSLRSNQPQHF. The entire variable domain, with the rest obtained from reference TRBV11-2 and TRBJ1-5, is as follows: EAGVAQSPRYKIIEKRQSVAFWCNPISGHATLYWYQQILGQGPKLLIQFQNNGVVDDSQLPKDRFSAERLKGVDSTLKIQPAKLEDSAVYLCASSLRSNQPQHFGDGTRLSIL.

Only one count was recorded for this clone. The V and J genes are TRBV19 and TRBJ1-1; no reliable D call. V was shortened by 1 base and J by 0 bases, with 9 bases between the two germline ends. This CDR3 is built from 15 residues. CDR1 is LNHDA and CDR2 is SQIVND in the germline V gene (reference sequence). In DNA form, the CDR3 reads TGTGCCAGTAGTATAGTTAGGCCCGTGAACACTGAAGCTTTCTTT. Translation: CASSIVRPVNTEAFF. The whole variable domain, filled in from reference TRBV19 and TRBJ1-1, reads DGGITQSPKYLFRKEGQNVTLSCEQNLNHDAMYWYRQDPGQGLRLIYYSQIVNDFQKGDIAEGYSVSREKKESFPLTVTSAQKNPTAFYLCASSIVRPVNTEAFFGQGTRLTVV.

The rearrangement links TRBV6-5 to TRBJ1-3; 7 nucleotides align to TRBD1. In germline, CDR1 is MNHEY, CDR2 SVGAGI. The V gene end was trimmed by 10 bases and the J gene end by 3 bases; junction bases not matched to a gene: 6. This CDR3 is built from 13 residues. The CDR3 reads CAMGTEDGNTIYF. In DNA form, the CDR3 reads TGTGCCATGGGGACAGAAGATGGAAACACCATATATTTT.

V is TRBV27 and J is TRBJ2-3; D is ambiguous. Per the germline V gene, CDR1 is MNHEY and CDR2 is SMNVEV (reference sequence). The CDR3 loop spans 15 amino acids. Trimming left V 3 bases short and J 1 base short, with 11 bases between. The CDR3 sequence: CASSFVGLRTDTQYF. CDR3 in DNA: TGTGCCAGCAGTTTTGTCGGCTTGCGCACAGATACGCAGTATTTT.

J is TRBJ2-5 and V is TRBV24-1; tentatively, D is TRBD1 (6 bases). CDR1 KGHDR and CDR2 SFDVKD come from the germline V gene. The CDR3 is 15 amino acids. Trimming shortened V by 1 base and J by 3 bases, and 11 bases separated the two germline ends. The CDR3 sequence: CATSDLGQGKETQYF. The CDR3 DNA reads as TGTGCCACCAGTGATTTAGGCCAGGGGAAAGAGACCCAGTACTTC.

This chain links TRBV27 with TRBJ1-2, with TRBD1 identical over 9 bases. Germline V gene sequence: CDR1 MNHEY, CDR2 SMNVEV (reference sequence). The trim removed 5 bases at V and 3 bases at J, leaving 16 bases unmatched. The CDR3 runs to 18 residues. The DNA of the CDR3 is TGTGCCAGCAGTCCCAAACCGGGACAGGGCCCGACTTACTATGGCTACACCTTC. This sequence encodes CASSPKPGQGPTYYGYTF.

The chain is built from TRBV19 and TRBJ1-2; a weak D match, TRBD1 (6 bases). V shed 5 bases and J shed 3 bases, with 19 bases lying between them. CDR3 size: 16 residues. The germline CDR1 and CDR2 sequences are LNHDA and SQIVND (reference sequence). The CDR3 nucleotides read TGTGCCAGTAGTTTAACCTTTTTCCAGGGGTACTATGGCTACACCTTC. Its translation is CASSLTFFQGYYGYTF.

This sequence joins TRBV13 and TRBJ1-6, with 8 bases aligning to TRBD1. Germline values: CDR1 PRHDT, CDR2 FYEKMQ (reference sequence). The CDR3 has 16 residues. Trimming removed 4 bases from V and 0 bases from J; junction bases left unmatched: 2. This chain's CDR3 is CASSSGQGSYNSPLHF. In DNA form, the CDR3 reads TGTGCCAGCAGCTCAGGACAGGGCTCCTATAATTCACCCCTCCACTTT.

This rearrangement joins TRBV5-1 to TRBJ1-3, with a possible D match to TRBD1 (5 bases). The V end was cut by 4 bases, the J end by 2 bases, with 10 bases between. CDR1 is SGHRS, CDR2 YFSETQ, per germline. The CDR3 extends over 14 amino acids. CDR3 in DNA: TGCGCCAGCAGCCCTGGGACGGCTGGAAACACCATATATTTT. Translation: CASSPGTAGNTIYF.

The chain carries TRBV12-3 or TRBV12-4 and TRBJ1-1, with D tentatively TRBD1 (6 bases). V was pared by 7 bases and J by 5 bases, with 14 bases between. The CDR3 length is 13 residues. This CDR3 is CASTWGGRTEAFF. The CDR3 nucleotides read TGTGCCAGCACCTGGGGGGGGCGTACTGAAGCTTTCTTT.

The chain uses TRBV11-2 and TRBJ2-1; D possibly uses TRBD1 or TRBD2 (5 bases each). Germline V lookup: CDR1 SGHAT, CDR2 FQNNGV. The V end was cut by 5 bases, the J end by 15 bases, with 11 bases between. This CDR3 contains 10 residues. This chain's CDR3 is CASSHRGVFF. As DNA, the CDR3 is TGTGCCAGCAGCCATCGAGGGGTGTTCTTC. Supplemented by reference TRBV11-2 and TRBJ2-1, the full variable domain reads EAGVAQSPRYKIIEKRQSVAFWCNPISGHATLYWYQQILGQGPKLLIQFQNNGVVDDSQLPKDRFSAERLKGVDSTLKIQPAKLEDSAVYLCASSHRGVFFGPGTRLTVL.

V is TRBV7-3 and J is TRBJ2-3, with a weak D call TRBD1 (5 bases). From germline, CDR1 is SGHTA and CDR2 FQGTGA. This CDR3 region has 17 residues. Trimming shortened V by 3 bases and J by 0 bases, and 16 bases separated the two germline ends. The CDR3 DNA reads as TGTGCCAGCAGCTTTGGGCCAAGGGGCACTAGCACAGATACGCAGTATTTT. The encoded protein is CASSFGPRGTSTDTQYF.

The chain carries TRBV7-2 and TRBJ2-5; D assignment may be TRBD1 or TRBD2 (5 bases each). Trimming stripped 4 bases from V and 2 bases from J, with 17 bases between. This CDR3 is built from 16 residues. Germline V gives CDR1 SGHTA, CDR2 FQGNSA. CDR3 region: CASSSAGTLRQETQYF. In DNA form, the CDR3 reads TGTGCCAGCAGCTCCGCCGGGACCCTGAGGCAAGAGACCCAGTACTTC. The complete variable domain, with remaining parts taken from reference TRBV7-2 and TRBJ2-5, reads GAGVSQSPSNKVTEKGKDVELRCDPISGHTALYWYRQSLGQGLEFLIYFQGNSAPDKSGLPSDRFSAERTGGSVSTLTIQRTQQEDSAVYLCASSSAGTLRQETQYFGPGTRLLVL.

CDR3 in DNA: TGCGCCAGCAGCTCGGGACTAGCGGGAGACGATGAGCAGTTCTTC. It translates to CASSSGLAGDDEQFF. This sequence joins TRBV5-1 and TRBJ2-1, with 14 positions matching TRBD2. V shed 3 bases and J 8 bases; nucleotides not matched to a gene: 4. CDR1 and CDR2 from the germline V gene are SGHRS and YFSETQ. There are 15 residues in the CDR3.